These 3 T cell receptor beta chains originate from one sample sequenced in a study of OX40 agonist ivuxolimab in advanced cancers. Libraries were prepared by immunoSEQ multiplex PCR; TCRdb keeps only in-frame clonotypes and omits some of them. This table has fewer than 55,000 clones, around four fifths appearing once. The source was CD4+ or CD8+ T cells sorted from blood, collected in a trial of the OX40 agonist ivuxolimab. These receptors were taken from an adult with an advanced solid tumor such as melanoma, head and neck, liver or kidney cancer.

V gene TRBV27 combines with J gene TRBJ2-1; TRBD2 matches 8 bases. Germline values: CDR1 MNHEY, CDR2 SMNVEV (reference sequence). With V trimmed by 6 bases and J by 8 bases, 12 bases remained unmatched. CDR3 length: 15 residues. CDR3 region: CASSRGGWVIDEQFF. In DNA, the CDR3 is TGTGCCAGCAGCCGGGGGGGCTGGGTCATCGATGAGCAGTTCTTC.

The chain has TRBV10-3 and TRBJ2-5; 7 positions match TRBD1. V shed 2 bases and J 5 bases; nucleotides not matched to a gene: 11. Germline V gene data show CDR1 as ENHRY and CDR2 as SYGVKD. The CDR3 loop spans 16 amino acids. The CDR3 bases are TGTGCCATCAGTGAGCCCACAGGGGATTATCTGGAGACCCAGTACTTC. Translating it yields CAISEPTGDYLETQYF.

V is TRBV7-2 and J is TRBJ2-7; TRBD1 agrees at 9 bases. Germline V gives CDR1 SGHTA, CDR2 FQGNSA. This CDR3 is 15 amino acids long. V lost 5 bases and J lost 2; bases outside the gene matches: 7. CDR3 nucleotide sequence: TGTGCCAGCAGCCGCGGGACAGGGTCTACCTACGAGCAGTACGTC. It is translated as CASSRGTGSTYEQYV.